This is a list of T cell receptor beta chains from one sample in a study of T cell repertoires in cytomegalovirus infection. Each CDR3 protein gets one entry after TCRdb re-called the reads with MiXCR. The data show roughly 630,000 distinct CDR3 sequences, with more than 20% seen just once and 6.5% to 10% held by the top ten. Specimen: CD8+ T cells from PBMCs. The source of these receptors is a human donor in good health (CMV status not recorded). Some clones in this sample may be carry-over from other donors' samples. The CDR3 runs from the conserved cysteine through the conserved F or W. The D gene is left open where the match is weak. Size is stated for part of the rows, as once, few or many counts, or as a class when the clone is expanded.

J gene,clone size,D gene,V gene,CDR3 DNA,CDR3 protein
TRBJ1-5,few,TRBD1,TRBV10-3,TGTGCCATCAGCCGGACAGGGGAAGGCAATCAGCCCCAGCATTTT,CAISRTGEGNQPQHF
TRBJ2-5,NA,NA,TRBV28,TGTGCCAGCAGTTCTGCCCTTTACTCAGAAGAGACCCAGTACTTC,CASSSALYSEETQYF
TRBJ1-1,NA,NA,TRBV29-1,TGCAGCGTCCAGGATTTCGGCCGTATGAACACTGAAGCTTTCTTT,CSVQDFGRMNTEAFF
TRBJ1-1,many,TRBD1,TRBV12-3/TRBV12-4,TGTGCCAGCAGACCCCGACAGGGGGCTGCGAGTACTGAAGCTTTCTTT,CASRPRQGAASTEAFF
TRBJ2-6,NA,NA,TRBV12-3/TRBV12-4,TGTGCCAGCAGTTTAACTGGGACCAACGTCCTGACTTTC,CASSLTGTNVLTF
TRBJ2-1,few,NA,TRBV7-2,TGTGCCAGCAGCTACTCTGAACCAAATGAGCAGTTCTTC,CASSYSEPNEQFF
TRBJ2-3,few,TRBD1,TRBV7-9,TGTGCCAGCAGCTCGGGACAGAGGGCAGATACGCAGTATTTT,CASSSGQRADTQYF
TRBJ2-1,NA,NA,TRBV28,TGTGCCAGCAGTTTGTCTCTCAAGACCTACAATGAGCAGTTCTTC,CASSLSLKTYNEQFF
TRBJ2-5,NA,NA,TRBV4-1,TGCGCCAGCAGCCAACCGGGAGAAGAGACCCAGTACTTC,CASSQPGEETQYF
TRBJ2-1,NA,TRBD1,TRBV29-1,TGCAGCGTTGAGCCTGACAGGGCCTACAATGAGCAGTTCTTC,CSVEPDRAYNEQFF
TRBJ2-7,few,NA,TRBV10-2,TGCGCCACCATCCAGGGGCGAGAGCAGTACTTC,CATIQGREQYF
TRBJ2-7,few,TRBD1,TRBV15,TGTGCCACCAGCAGAGATGGGACAGCAAGGGACGAGCAGTACTTC,CATSRDGTARDEQYF
TRBJ2-3,NA,TRBD2,TRBV20-1,TGCAGTGCTAGCGGGGGGTACTCAGATACGCAGTATTTT,CSASGGYSDTQYF
TRBJ1-2,NA,NA,TRBV10-3,TGTGCCCTACGAGGTGATCGGGACTATGGCTACACCTTC,CALRGDRDYGYTF
TRBJ2-7,NA,TRBD1,TRBV28,TGTGCCAGCAGTTTACCCCCGGGACAGGGGGTTACCTACGAGCAGTACTTC,CASSLPPGQGVTYEQYF
TRBJ2-1,NA,NA,TRBV6-6,TGTGCCAGCAGTTCCCAGACAGGGAGGGATGAGCAGTTCTTC,CASSSQTGRDEQFF
TRBJ2-1,few,TRBD2,TRBV5-4,TGTGCCAGCAGCCTAGAGTCGATTCTAGCGGGGGGCCGGGATGGGGGTGAGCAGTTCTTC,CASSLESILAGGRDGGEQFF
TRBJ2-7,many,NA,TRBV7-8,TGTGCCAGCAGCTTAGAAGGCAGCGGATCGTGGGTTGAGCAGTACTTC,CASSLEGSGSWVEQYF
TRBJ1-2,few,NA,TRBV28,TGTGCCAGCACCGCCCAGAGGAACTATGGCTACACCTTC,CASTAQRNYGYTF
TRBJ2-2,NA,NA,TRBV15,TGTGTCACCAGCTCCGACCGAGAGCTGTTTTTT,CVTSSDRELFF
TRBJ1-6,NA,TRBD1,TRBV7-2,TGTGCCAGCAGCTTATTCGAGGGGGCCTCCTCCAATTCACCCCTCCACTTT,CASSLFEGASSNSPLHF
TRBJ2-1,NA,NA,TRBV20-1,TGCACCTCGGACTACTCCAATGAGCAGTTCTTC,CTSDYSNEQFF
TRBJ1-5,NA,NA,TRBV29-1,TGCAGCGTTGCCGGGACTGAAGATAGCAATCAGCCCCAGCATTTT,CSVAGTEDSNQPQHF
TRBJ1-1,many,NA,TRBV6-6,TGTGCCAGCAGTTCAGGTGGGGGGCCCACTGAAGCTTTCTTT,CASSSGGGPTEAFF
TRBJ2-2,NA,TRBD1,TRBV6-6,TGTGCCAGCAGTTACCGCCGGGACAGCACCGGGGAGCTGTTTTTT,CASSYRRDSTGELFF
TRBJ2-5,few,TRBD2,TRBV20-1,TGCAGTGCCCGCTCGGAACTAGCGGAGGTTAACGAAGAGACCCAGTACTTC,CSARSELAEVNEETQYF
TRBJ1-4,NA,NA,TRBV7-9,TGTGCCAGCAGGAAGGGTGCTCTTGAGGAACTGTTTTTT,CASRKGALEELFF
TRBJ2-1,few,NA,TRBV20-1,TGCAGTGCTCCAGGGTGGCAGGGGACCTACAATGAGCAGTTCTTC,CSAPGWQGTYNEQFF
TRBJ1-1,few,TRBD1,TRBV6-2/TRBV6-3,TGTGCCAGCAGTTTGACAGGGGATGAAGCTTTCTTT,CASSLTGDEAFF
TRBJ2-1,NA,NA,TRBV18,TGTGCCAGCTCGACAGTTGACAATGAGCAGTTCTTC,CASSTVDNEQFF
TRBJ2-2,many,NA,TRBV12-3/TRBV12-4,TGTGCCAGCAACCTCAGGGTAGTGAGGTCGGTTGGGGAGCTGTTTTTT,CASNLRVVRSVGELFF
TRBJ2-3,NA,NA,TRBV7-9,TGTGCCAGCAGCCCCGAAGGAAGAGATACGCAGTATTTT,CASSPEGRDTQYF
TRBJ2-7,many,TRBD2,TRBV7-6,TGTGCCAGCAGCCCAGAGCCCAGCGGGGCATCCTACGAGCAGTACTTC,CASSPEPSGASYEQYF
TRBJ2-5,NA,TRBD2,TRBV7-6,TGTGCCAGCAGCTTATGGCTAGCGGGGGGACAAGAGACCCAGTACTTC,CASSLWLAGGQETQYF
TRBJ2-3,NA,NA,TRBV7-8,TGTGTCAGCAGCTCCGAGGCAGGGGGGGGGCCAGATACGCAGTATTTT,CVSSSEAGGGPDTQYF
TRBJ2-2,NA,NA,TRBV18,TGTGCCAGCTCACCGGAATGGGGGGCGCGAACCGGGGAGCTGTTTTTT,CASSPEWGARTGELFF
TRBJ2-5,NA,NA,TRBV7-2,TGTGCCGGCAGCTTGGGGAATAGCCCCTACCAAGAGACCCAGTACTTC,CAGSLGNSPYQETQYF
TRBJ2-7,NA,TRBD1,TRBV5-1,TGCGCCAGCAGCCTCCACCCCGGGACAGGGGCCTACGAGCAGTACTTC,CASSLHPGTGAYEQYF
TRBJ2-3,NA,NA,TRBV20-1,TGCAGTGCTAGAGATGTCTCTAGCGCGGGGTCAGATACGCAGTATTTT,CSARDVSSAGSDTQYF
TRBJ2-1,NA,TRBD2,TRBV3-1,TGTGCCAGCAGCGAACCCGGAGGACTAGCGGGAGCCTCCTACAATGAGCAGTTCTTC,CASSEPGGLAGASYNEQFF
TRBJ2-7,many,NA,TRBV11-3,TGTGCCAGCAGCTTAATCGGCGGAAGCTACGAGCAGTACTTC,CASSLIGGSYEQYF
TRBJ2-7,many,NA,TRBV7-9,TGTGCCAGCAGCTTTGGGGGGATATCCTACGAGCAGTACTTC,CASSFGGISYEQYF
TRBJ1-1,few,NA,TRBV5-1,TGCGCCAGCAGCTTGGCGAGCAGGCCGGCAGGCACTGAAGCTTTCTTT,CASSLASRPAGTEAFF
TRBJ2-5,many,NA,TRBV7-3,TGTGCCAGCAGCGTTAAGTATGTAGAGACCCAGTACTTC,CASSVKYVETQYF
TRBJ1-1,few,TRBD1,TRBV7-2,TGTGCCAGCAGCGAACCAGGGGGGACTTTGAACACTGAAGCTTTCTTT,CASSEPGGTLNTEAFF
TRBJ1-1,NA,NA,TRBV29-1,TGCAGCGTTAGGGCGGAGGTGAACACTGAAGCTTTCTTT,CSVRAEVNTEAFF
TRBJ2-1,few,NA,TRBV29-1,TGCAGCGTTCGGGAGCCTCGGGCGGGTGAGCAGTTCTTC,CSVREPRAGEQFF
TRBJ2-2,NA,NA,TRBV9,TGTGCCAGCAGCGTAGGGCACACGAACACCGGGGAGCTGTTTTTT,CASSVGHTNTGELFF
TRBJ2-2,NA,NA,TRBV7-6,TGTGCCAGCAGCTTAGCGGTCTTTGGAGAGCTAGGTCCCGGGGAGCTGTTTTTT,CASSLAVFGELGPGELFF
TRBJ1-5,NA,TRBD1,TRBV9,TGTGCCAGCAGCGAGGGGGCAACTAGCAATCAGCCCCAGCATTTT,CASSEGATSNQPQHF
TRBJ2-7,few,NA,TRBV11-1,TGTGCCAGCAGCTTGACTAGGTCCGCAAACTACGAGCAGTACTTC,CASSLTRSANYEQYF
TRBJ1-2,NA,NA,TRBV29-1,TGCAGCGGTCGACGGGAAAATAACTATGGCTACACCTTC,CSGRRENNYGYTF
TRBJ2-3,NA,NA,TRBV2,TGTGCCAGCGGGGCGGGTACGCAGTATTTT,CASGAGTQYF
TRBJ1-2,many,NA,TRBV29-1,TGCAGCACCCCTGGGACACTCAACTATGGCTACACCTTC,CSTPGTLNYGYTF
TRBJ2-1,many,TRBD2,TRBV10-3,TGTGCCATCAGCGCCGAAATAGGAGCTAGCGGGGGGCCGTACTACAATGAGCAGTTCTTC,CAISAEIGASGGPYYNEQFF
TRBJ2-1,NA,TRBD2,TRBV20-1,TGCAGTGCACCAGGACTAGCGGGCGGACCTACAAACAATGAGCAGTTCTTC,CSAPGLAGGPTNNEQFF
TRBJ1-4,few,NA,TRBV6-2/TRBV6-3,TGTGCCAGCAGTACACGACGGGGAGTCCATGAAAAACTGTTTTTT,CASSTRRGVHEKLFF
TRBJ2-5,NA,TRBD2,TRBV5-6,TGTGCCAGCAGCGCCTGGACTAGCGGGGGGGAAGAGACCCAGTACTTC,CASSAWTSGGEETQYF
TRBJ1-2,few,NA,TRBV29-1,TGCAGCGTTTGGGGGAACGTAGGTGGCTACACCTTC,CSVWGNVGGYTF